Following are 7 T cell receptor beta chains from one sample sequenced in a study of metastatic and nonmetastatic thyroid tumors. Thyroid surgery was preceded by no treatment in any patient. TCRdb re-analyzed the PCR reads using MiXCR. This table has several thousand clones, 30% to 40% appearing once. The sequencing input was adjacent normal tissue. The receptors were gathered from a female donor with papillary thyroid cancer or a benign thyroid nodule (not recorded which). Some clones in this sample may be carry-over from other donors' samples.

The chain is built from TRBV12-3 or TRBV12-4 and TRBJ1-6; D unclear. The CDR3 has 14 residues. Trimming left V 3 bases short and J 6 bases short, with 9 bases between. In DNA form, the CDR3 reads TGTGCCAGCAGTTTGGTCAGTCTTAATTCACCCCTCCACTTT. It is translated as CASSLVSLNSPLHF.

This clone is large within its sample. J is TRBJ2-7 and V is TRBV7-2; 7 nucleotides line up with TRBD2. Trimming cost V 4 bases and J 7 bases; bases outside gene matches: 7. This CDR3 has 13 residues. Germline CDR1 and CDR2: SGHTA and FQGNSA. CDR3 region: CASSSHTLAEQYF. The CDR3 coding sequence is TGTGCCAGCAGCTCCCACACACTAGCGGAGCAGTACTTC.

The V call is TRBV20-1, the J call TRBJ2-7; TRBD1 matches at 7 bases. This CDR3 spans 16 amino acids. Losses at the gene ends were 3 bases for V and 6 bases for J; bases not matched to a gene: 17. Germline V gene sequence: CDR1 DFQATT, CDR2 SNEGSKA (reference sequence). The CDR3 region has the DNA TGCAGTGCTAGGGGGGCCGAGAGGGGGCGACTGGGCGAGCAGTACTTC. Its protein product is CSARGAERGRLGEQYF.

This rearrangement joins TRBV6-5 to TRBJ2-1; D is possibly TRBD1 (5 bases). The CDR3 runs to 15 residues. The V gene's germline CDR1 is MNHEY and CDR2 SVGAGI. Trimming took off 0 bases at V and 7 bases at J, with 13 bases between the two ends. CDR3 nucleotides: TGTGCCAGCAGTTACTCCGGCAGGGCGGAGAATGAGCAGTTCTTC. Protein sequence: CASSYSGRAENEQFF.

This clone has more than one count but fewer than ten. CDR3 coding DNA: TGTGCCAGCAACCTTATTGGGGAGGGCAATGAGCAGTTCTTC. Protein sequence: CASNLIGEGNEQFF. The chain has TRBV12-3 or TRBV12-4 and TRBJ2-1; TRBD2 agrees at 7 bases. CDR3 length: 14 residues. V lost 7 bases to trimming and J lost 6 bases; unmatched junction nucleotides: 9.

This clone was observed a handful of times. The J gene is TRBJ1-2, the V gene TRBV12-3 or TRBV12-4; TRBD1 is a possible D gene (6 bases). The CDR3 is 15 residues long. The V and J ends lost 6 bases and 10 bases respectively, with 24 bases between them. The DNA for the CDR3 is TGTGCCAGCAGCCCCCTCCAGGGACAAATTGCTGACTACACCTTC. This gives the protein CASSPLQGQIADYTF.

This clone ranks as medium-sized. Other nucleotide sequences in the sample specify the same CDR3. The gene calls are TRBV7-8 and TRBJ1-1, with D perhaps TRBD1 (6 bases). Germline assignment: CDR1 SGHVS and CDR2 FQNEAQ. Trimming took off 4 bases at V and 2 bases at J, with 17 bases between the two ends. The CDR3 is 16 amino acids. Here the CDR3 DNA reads TGTGCCAGCAGCTCAGAAGAGGGGGGGACCAACACTGAAGCTTTCTTT. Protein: CASSSEEGGTNTEAFF. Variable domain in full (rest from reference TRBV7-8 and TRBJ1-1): GAGVSQSPRYKVAKRGQDVALRCDPISGHVSLFWYQQALGQGPEFLTYFQNEAQLDKSGLPSDRFFAERPEGSVSTLKIQRTQQEDSAVYLCASSSEEGGTNTEAFFGQGTRLTVV.